This note documents a single T cell receptor beta chain sequence. In the original processing: Amplification with reference gene primers provided the estimates of nucleated cell counts. The method was immunoSEQ multiplex PCR; TCRdb's version includes in-frame clones alone and lacks a portion of them. The DNA gave D and trimming, while V, J and clone size come from that table. The sample carries about 110,000 clones, roughly 85% recorded once. The CDR3 length is 15 residues. After removal of 4 bases from V and 3 bases from J, the junction contained 4 bases not matched to a gene. Germline CDR1 LNHDA, CDR2 SQIVND (reference sequence). The data originate from a study of blood T cell repertoires in COVID-19.

The chain has TRBV19 and TRBJ2-2, with TRBD1 identical over 8 bases. Sequenced sample: peripheral blood. The clonotype was recovered from a human donor in a cohort sampled during active COVID-19. The CDR3 protein is CASSTGQGYTGELFF. CDR3 coding DNA: TGTGCCAGTAGTACCGGACAGGGCTACACCGGGGAGCTGTTTTTT. Complete variable domain (other parts from reference TRBV19 and TRBJ2-2): DGGITQSPKYLFRKEGQNVTLSCEQNLNHDAMYWYRQDPGQGLRLIYYSQIVNDFQKGDIAEGYSVSREKKESFPLTVTSAQKNPTAFYLCASSTGQGYTGELFFGEGSRLTVL.